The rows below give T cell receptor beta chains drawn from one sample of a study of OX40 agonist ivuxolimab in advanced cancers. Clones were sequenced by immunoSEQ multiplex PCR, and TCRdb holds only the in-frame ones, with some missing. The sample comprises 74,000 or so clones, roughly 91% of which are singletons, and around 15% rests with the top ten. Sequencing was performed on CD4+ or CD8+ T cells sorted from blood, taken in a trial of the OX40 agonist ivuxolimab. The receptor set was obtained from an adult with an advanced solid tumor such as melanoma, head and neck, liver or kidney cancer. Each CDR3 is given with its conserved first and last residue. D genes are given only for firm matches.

CDR3aa: CASSMGLLDYEQYF
j_gene: TRBJ2-7
v_gene: TRBV19
d_gene: NA

CDR3aa: CASSQDGQGLQETQYF
j_gene: TRBJ2-5
v_gene: TRBV4-3
d_gene: TRBD1

CDR3aa: CASSPQAPPYEQYF
j_gene: TRBJ2-7
v_gene: TRBV28
d_gene: NA

CDR3aa: CASSLGTPNQPQHF
j_gene: TRBJ1-5
v_gene: TRBV27
d_gene: NA

CDR3aa: CASSQMTGGGTEAFF
j_gene: TRBJ1-1
v_gene: TRBV7-9
d_gene: TRBD1

CDR3aa: CASSQGDFPGDEQFF
j_gene: TRBJ2-1
v_gene: TRBV4-1
d_gene: NA

CDR3aa: CASSDLRDYLYNEQFF
j_gene: TRBJ2-1
v_gene: TRBV19
d_gene: TRBD2

CDR3aa: CASSSFSGGDGYEQYF
j_gene: TRBJ2-7
v_gene: TRBV27
d_gene: NA

CDR3aa: CASSIVGGYNEQFF
j_gene: TRBJ2-1
v_gene: TRBV19
d_gene: NA

CDR3aa: CASSVRGYTEAFF
j_gene: TRBJ1-1
v_gene: TRBV5-6
d_gene: NA

CDR3aa: CASSLLVLTDTQYF
j_gene: TRBJ2-3
v_gene: TRBV28
d_gene: NA

CDR3aa: CASSPRQGREKLFF
j_gene: TRBJ1-4
v_gene: TRBV7-9
d_gene: TRBD1

CDR3aa: CASSLGLRGGETQYF
j_gene: TRBJ2-5
v_gene: TRBV11-2
d_gene: NA

CDR3aa: CASSPGAGPGELFF
j_gene: TRBJ2-2
v_gene: TRBV27
d_gene: NA

CDR3aa: CASSPPGQTQYF
j_gene: TRBJ2-3
v_gene: TRBV5-6
d_gene: NA

CDR3aa: CASSLDDQDRYYQPQHF
j_gene: TRBJ1-5
v_gene: TRBV11-2
d_gene: NA

CDR3aa: CASSVVTGGDEQFF
j_gene: TRBJ2-1
v_gene: TRBV9
d_gene: TRBD1

CDR3aa: CASSPTGQGGETQYF
j_gene: TRBJ2-5
v_gene: TRBV27
d_gene: TRBD1

CDR3aa: CASSLGQNYNEQFF
j_gene: TRBJ2-1
v_gene: TRBV7-9
d_gene: NA

CDR3aa: CASSFGTSGFGELFF
j_gene: TRBJ2-2
v_gene: TRBV27
d_gene: TRBD2

CDR3aa: CASSTFTWGYTF
j_gene: TRBJ1-2
v_gene: TRBV6-6
d_gene: NA

CDR3aa: CASGLVGGRGSNEKLFF
j_gene: TRBJ1-4
v_gene: TRBV12-5
d_gene: NA

CDR3aa: CASRGREETQYF
j_gene: TRBJ2-5
v_gene: TRBV9
d_gene: NA

CDR3aa: CASSLQGAGTEAFF
j_gene: TRBJ1-1
v_gene: TRBV19
d_gene: TRBD1

CDR3aa: CASSYAPRNTEAFF
j_gene: TRBJ1-1
v_gene: TRBV6-5
d_gene: NA

CDR3aa: CASSQIVNSHQPQHF
j_gene: TRBJ1-5
v_gene: TRBV4-1
d_gene: NA

CDR3aa: CASTPGVGSYNEQFF
j_gene: TRBJ2-1
v_gene: TRBV6-5
d_gene: NA

CDR3aa: CASSQDRLSYEQYF
j_gene: TRBJ2-7
v_gene: TRBV19
d_gene: NA

CDR3aa: CASSPPEPGLAIYNEQFF
j_gene: TRBJ2-1
v_gene: TRBV5-6
d_gene: TRBD2

CDR3aa: CASSQVGLTGELFF
j_gene: TRBJ2-2
v_gene: TRBV4-1
d_gene: NA

CDR3aa: CASSQGVLDTQYF
j_gene: TRBJ2-3
v_gene: TRBV14
d_gene: NA

CDR3aa: CASSRSWTVLSYEQYF
j_gene: TRBJ2-7
v_gene: TRBV6-4
d_gene: NA

CDR3aa: CASSLQGWAYEQYF
j_gene: TRBJ2-7
v_gene: TRBV5-4
d_gene: TRBD1

CDR3aa: CASSQSQVDSGANVLTF
j_gene: TRBJ2-6
v_gene: TRBV4-2
d_gene: NA

CDR3aa: CASSESGVYGYTF
j_gene: TRBJ1-2
v_gene: TRBV10-2
d_gene: NA

CDR3aa: CASSPSGLGWGYTF
j_gene: TRBJ1-2
v_gene: TRBV6-6
d_gene: NA

CDR3aa: CASSSSRGTLGEQYF
j_gene: TRBJ2-7
v_gene: TRBV7-9
d_gene: NA

CDR3aa: CASSLGGEETQYF
j_gene: TRBJ2-5
v_gene: TRBV5-6
d_gene: NA

CDR3aa: CASSVVQGSYNEQFF
j_gene: TRBJ2-1
v_gene: TRBV9
d_gene: NA

CDR3aa: CASGLPPPYGRIEPQHF
j_gene: TRBJ1-5
v_gene: TRBV12-5
d_gene: NA

CDR3aa: CASSQEPMRAAVLGSYEQYF
j_gene: TRBJ2-7
v_gene: TRBV4-3
d_gene: NA

CDR3aa: CASSARQGSYEQYF
j_gene: TRBJ2-7
v_gene: TRBV7-9
d_gene: TRBD1

CDR3aa: CASSLAWTGYYGYTF
j_gene: TRBJ1-2
v_gene: TRBV27
d_gene: TRBD1

CDR3aa: CATTTIGQVNQPTNQPQHF
j_gene: TRBJ1-5
v_gene: TRBV15
d_gene: NA

CDR3aa: CASSQGQSNQPQHF
j_gene: TRBJ1-5
v_gene: TRBV4-1
d_gene: NA

CDR3aa: CASSLNTEAFF
j_gene: TRBJ1-1
v_gene: TRBV4-1
d_gene: NA

CDR3aa: CASSLDWGVGETQYF
j_gene: TRBJ2-5
v_gene: TRBV5-1
d_gene: NA

CDR3aa: CASSDGAPSSYEQYF
j_gene: TRBJ2-7
v_gene: TRBV2
d_gene: NA

CDR3aa: CASSFRQNYGYTF
j_gene: TRBJ1-2
v_gene: TRBV6-5
d_gene: NA

CDR3aa: CASSPRQGQETQYF
j_gene: TRBJ2-5
v_gene: TRBV7-3
d_gene: TRBD1

CDR3aa: CASSLMEVWDGYTF
j_gene: TRBJ1-2
v_gene: TRBV5-4
d_gene: NA

CDR3aa: CASSQGGVGTYEQYF
j_gene: TRBJ2-7
v_gene: TRBV4-3
d_gene: NA

CDR3aa: CASSPVPTGGFSSYNEQFF
j_gene: TRBJ2-1
v_gene: TRBV28
d_gene: TRBD1

CDR3aa: CASSSGEVYEQYF
j_gene: TRBJ2-7
v_gene: TRBV27
d_gene: NA

CDR3aa: CASSLGLTGGVTEAFF
j_gene: TRBJ1-1
v_gene: TRBV5-4
d_gene: TRBD1